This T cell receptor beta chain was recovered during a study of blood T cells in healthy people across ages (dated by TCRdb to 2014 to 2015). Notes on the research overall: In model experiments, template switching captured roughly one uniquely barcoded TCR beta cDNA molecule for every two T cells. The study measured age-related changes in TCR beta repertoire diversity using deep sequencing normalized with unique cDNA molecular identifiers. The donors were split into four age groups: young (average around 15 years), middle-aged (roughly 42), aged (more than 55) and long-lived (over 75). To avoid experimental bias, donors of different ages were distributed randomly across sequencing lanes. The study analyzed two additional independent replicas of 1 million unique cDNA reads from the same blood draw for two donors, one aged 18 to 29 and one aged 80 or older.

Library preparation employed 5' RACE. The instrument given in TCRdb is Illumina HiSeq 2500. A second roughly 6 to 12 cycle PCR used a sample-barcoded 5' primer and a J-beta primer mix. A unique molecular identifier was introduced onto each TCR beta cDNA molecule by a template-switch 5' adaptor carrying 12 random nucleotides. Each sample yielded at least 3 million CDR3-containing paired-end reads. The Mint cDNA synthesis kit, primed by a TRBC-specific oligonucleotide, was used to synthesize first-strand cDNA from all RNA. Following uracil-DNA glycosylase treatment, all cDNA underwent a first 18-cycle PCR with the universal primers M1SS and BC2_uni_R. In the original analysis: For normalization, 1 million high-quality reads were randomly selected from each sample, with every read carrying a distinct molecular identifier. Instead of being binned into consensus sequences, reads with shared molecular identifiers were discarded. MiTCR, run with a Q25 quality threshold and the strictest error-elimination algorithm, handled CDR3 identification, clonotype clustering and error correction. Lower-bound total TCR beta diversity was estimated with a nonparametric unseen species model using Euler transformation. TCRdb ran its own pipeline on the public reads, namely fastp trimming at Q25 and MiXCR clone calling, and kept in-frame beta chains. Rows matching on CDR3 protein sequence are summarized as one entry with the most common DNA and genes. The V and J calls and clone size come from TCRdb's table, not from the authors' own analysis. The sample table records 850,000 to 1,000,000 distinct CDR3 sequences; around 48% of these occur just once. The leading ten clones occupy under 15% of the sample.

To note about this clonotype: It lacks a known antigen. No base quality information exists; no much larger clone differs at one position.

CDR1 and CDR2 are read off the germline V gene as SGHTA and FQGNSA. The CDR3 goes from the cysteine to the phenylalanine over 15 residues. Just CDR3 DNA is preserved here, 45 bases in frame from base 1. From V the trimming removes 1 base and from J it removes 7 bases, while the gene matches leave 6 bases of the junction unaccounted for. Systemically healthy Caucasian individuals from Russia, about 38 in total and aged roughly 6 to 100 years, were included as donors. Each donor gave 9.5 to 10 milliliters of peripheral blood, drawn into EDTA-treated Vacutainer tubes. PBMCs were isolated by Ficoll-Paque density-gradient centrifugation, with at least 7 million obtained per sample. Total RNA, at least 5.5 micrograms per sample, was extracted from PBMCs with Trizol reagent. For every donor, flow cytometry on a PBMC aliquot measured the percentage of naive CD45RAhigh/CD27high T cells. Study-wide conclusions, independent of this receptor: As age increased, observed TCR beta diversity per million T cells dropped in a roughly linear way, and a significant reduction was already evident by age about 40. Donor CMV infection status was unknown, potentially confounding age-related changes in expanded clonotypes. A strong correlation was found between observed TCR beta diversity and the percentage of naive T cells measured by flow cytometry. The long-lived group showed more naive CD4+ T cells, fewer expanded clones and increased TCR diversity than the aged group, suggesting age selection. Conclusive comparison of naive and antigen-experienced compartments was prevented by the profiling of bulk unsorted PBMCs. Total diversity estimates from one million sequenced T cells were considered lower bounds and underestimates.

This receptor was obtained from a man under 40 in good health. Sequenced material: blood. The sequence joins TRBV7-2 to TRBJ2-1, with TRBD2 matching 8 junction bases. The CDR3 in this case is CASSLDGGGGNEQFF. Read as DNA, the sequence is TGTGCCAGCAGCTTAGACGGGGGGGGTGGGAATGAGCAGTTCTTC. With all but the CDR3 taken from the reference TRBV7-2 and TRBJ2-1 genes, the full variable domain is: GAGVSQSPSNKVTEKGKDVELRCDPISGHTALYWYRQSLGQGLEFLIYFQGNSAPDKSGLPSDRFSAERTGGSVSTLTIQRTQQEDSAVYLCASSLDGGGGNEQFFGPGTRLTVL.